A selection of T cell receptor beta chains follows, all from one sample in a study of CD8 T cells in ankylosing spondylitis. TCRdb itself ran the 5' RACE reads through MiXCR, one entry per CDR3 protein. Among roughly 240,000 distinct CDR3 sequences listed, 32% were seen once. The sequencing input was blood, either unsorted or a sorted T cell fraction (not recorded which). The receptor source for this set is a male donor with ankylosing spondylitis or in good health (not recorded which). Each CDR3 is given with its conserved first and last residue. Each record gives: CDR3 protein, CDR3 DNA, clone size, J gene, V gene, D gene. The D gene is left open where the match is weak. Clone size appears in some rows only: once, few, many, or a class for an expanded clone.

CDR3: CASSLDSPHEQYF
DNA: TGTGCCAGCAGCTTAGATAGTCCCCACGAGCAGTACTTC
size: few
J: TRBJ2-7
V: TRBV7-9
D: -

CDR3: CASSLERPTEQYF
DNA: TGCGCCAGCAGCTTGGAACGGCCCACCGAGCAGTACTTC
size: once
J: TRBJ2-7
V: TRBV5-1
D: -

CDR3: CSVDGDANEAFF
DNA: TGCAGCGTTGATGGGGACGCGAATGAAGCTTTCTTT
size: many
J: TRBJ1-1
V: TRBV29-1
D: -

CDR3: CASSLEVGRGKRDTQYF
DNA: TGTGCCAGCAGCTTAGAGGTCGGCAGGGGGAAGAGGGATACGCAGTATTTT
size: few
J: TRBJ2-3
V: TRBV11-2
D: TRBD1

CDR3: CSRGSYNEQFF
DNA: TGCAGTAGGGGCTCCTACAATGAGCAGTTCTTC
size: -
J: TRBJ2-1
V: TRBV20-1
D: -

CDR3: CSAKDRASGNTIYF
DNA: TGCAGTGCTAAGGACAGGGCCTCTGGAAACACCATATATTTT
size: once
J: TRBJ1-3
V: TRBV20-1
D: TRBD1

CDR3: CSARGGTSSYNSPLHF
DNA: TGCAGTGCTAGAGGGGGCACGAGCTCCTATAATTCACCCCTCCACTTT
size: few
J: TRBJ1-6
V: TRBV20-1
D: -

CDR3: CSVEDLYNEQFF
DNA: TGCAGCGTTGAAGACCTGTACAATGAGCAGTTCTTC
size: -
J: TRBJ2-1
V: TRBV29-1
D: -

CDR3: CASGPRGVSPLHF
DNA: TGTGCCAGCGGCCCAAGGGGAGTCTCACCCCTCCACTTT
size: -
J: TRBJ1-6
V: TRBV12-3/TRBV12-4
D: -

CDR3: CSVESDRGYEQYF
DNA: TGCAGCGTTGAATCGGACAGGGGCTACGAGCAGTACTTC
size: few
J: TRBJ2-7
V: TRBV29-1
D: TRBD1

CDR3: CASSRQGLAGGTDTQYF
DNA: TGCGCCAGCAGCCGCCAAGGACTAGCGGGGGGGACAGATACGCAGTATTTT
size: -
J: TRBJ2-3
V: TRBV4-1
D: TRBD2

CDR3: CASSPRAANEKLFF
DNA: TGTGCCAGTTCTCCGCGGGCGGCTAATGAAAAACTGTTTTTT
size: -
J: TRBJ1-4
V: TRBV28
D: -

CDR3: CASMAQGFLNTEAFF
DNA: TGTGCCAGCATGGCTCAGGGATTCCTGAACACTGAAGCTTTCTTT
size: -
J: TRBJ1-1
V: TRBV6-2/TRBV6-3
D: -

CDR3: CASSLSGSGGQETQYF
DNA: TGTGCCAGCAGCTTATCGGGTAGCGGGGGGCAAGAGACCCAGTACTTC
size: -
J: TRBJ2-5
V: TRBV7-2
D: TRBD2

CDR3: CASSPLDRAYQETQYF
DNA: TGTGCCAGCAGTCCTCTAGACAGGGCATACCAAGAGACCCAGTACTTC
size: few
J: TRBJ2-5
V: TRBV28
D: TRBD1

CDR3: CASSLGGADSPLHF
DNA: TGCGCCAGCAGCTTGGGAGGGGCGGATTCACCCCTCCACTTT
size: few
J: TRBJ1-6
V: TRBV5-1
D: -

CDR3: CSVETGGHYEQYF
DNA: TGCAGCGTTGAAACAGGGGGACACTACGAGCAGTACTTC
size: few
J: TRBJ2-7
V: TRBV29-1
D: TRBD1

CDR3: CASSEQGSNQPQHF
DNA: TGTGCCAGCAGTGAACAGGGTAGCAATCAGCCCCAGCATTTT
size: -
J: TRBJ1-5
V: TRBV2
D: -

CDR3: CSARASRGQETQYF
DNA: TGCAGTGCTAGGGCTTCCCGGGGCCAAGAGACCCAGTACTTC
size: few
J: TRBJ2-5
V: TRBV20-1
D: -

CDR3: CASSPVAGDRDLGYTF
DNA: TGTGCCAGCAGCCCCGTCGCTGGTGACAGGGACCTCGGCTACACCTTC
size: -
J: TRBJ1-2
V: TRBV7-9
D: TRBD1

CDR3: CATSRGENWDEQFF
DNA: TGTGCCACCAGTCGAGGGGAGAATTGGGATGAGCAGTTCTTC
size: few
J: TRBJ2-1
V: TRBV24-1
D: -

CDR3: CASSQEVSYYEQYF
DNA: TGCGCCAGCAGCCAAGAAGTATCCTACTACGAGCAGTACTTC
size: few
J: TRBJ2-7
V: TRBV4-1
D: -

CDR3: CASSRGTSGVYEQYF
DNA: TGCGCCAGCAGCCGGGGGACTAGCGGGGTTTACGAGCAGTACTTC
size: -
J: TRBJ2-7
V: TRBV5-1
D: TRBD2

CDR3: CASSFQGSNQPQHF
DNA: TGTGCCAGCAGTTTTCAGGGGAGCAATCAGCCCCAGCATTTT
size: few
J: TRBJ1-5
V: TRBV12-3/TRBV12-4
D: -

CDR3: CASDPAGSLDEQYF
DNA: TGTGCCAGCGATCCGGCAGGGAGCCTGGACGAGCAGTACTTC
size: -
J: TRBJ2-7
V: TRBV28
D: -

CDR3: CACTPALGNEQFF
DNA: TGTGCCTGCACCCCGGCCTTGGGTAATGAGCAGTTCTTC
size: -
J: TRBJ2-1
V: TRBV30
D: -

CDR3: CASRERGTQYF
DNA: TGTGCCAGCAGGGAGCGGGGTACGCAGTATTTT
size: many
J: TRBJ2-3
V: TRBV12-3/TRBV12-4
D: TRBD2

CDR3: CASSLGIVGTQYF
DNA: TGTGCCAGCAGCTTGGGGATCGTAGGGACCCAGTACTTC
size: -
J: TRBJ2-5
V: TRBV11-2
D: -

CDR3: CSALSATGNEQFF
DNA: TGCAGTGCGCTCTCCGCGACAGGGAATGAGCAGTTCTTC
size: -
J: TRBJ2-1
V: TRBV20-1
D: TRBD1

CDR3: CASSPPGGTGELFF
DNA: TGTGCCAGCAGCCCCCCAGGTGGCACCGGGGAGCTGTTTTTT
size: -
J: TRBJ2-2
V: TRBV7-2
D: -

CDR3: CASSLRGLTNEKLFF
DNA: TGCGCCAGCAGCCTCAGGGGGCTTACTAATGAAAAACTGTTTTTT
size: -
J: TRBJ1-4
V: TRBV4-1
D: TRBD1

CDR3: CASSREGGPSYEQYF
DNA: TGTGCCAGCAGCCGCGAGGGGGGCCCCTCCTACGAGCAGTACTTC
size: few
J: TRBJ2-7
V: TRBV3-1
D: -

CDR3: CASSYLEGAAEAFF
DNA: TGTGCCAGCAGTTATCTGGAGGGGGCGGCTGAAGCTTTCTTT
size: -
J: TRBJ1-1
V: TRBV6-5
D: TRBD1

CDR3: CASSLVSTEQFF
DNA: TGTGCCAGCAGTTTAGTTAGCACTGAGCAGTTCTTC
size: -
J: TRBJ2-1
V: TRBV12-3/TRBV12-4
D: -

CDR3: CSARDEDRGLSEAFF
DNA: TGCAGTGCTAGAGACGAAGACAGGGGATTGAGTGAAGCTTTCTTT
size: -
J: TRBJ1-1
V: TRBV20-1
D: TRBD1

CDR3: CASRGPRETQYF
DNA: TGTGCCAGCAGAGGTCCCCGGGAGACCCAGTACTTC
size: few
J: TRBJ2-5
V: TRBV6-6
D: -

CDR3: CSVEDQEGKQYF
DNA: TGCAGCGTTGAAGATCAAGAGGGCAAGCAGTACTTC
size: -
J: TRBJ2-7
V: TRBV29-1
D: -

CDR3: CASSLGSYGVADTQYF
DNA: TGCGCCAGCAGCTTGGGTTCGTATGGGGTGGCAGATACGCAGTATTTT
size: few
J: TRBJ2-3
V: TRBV5-1
D: -

CDR3: CASSVDMNTEAFF
DNA: TGTGCCAGCAGCGTAGACATGAACACTGAAGCTTTCTTT
size: few
J: TRBJ1-1
V: TRBV9
D: -

CDR3: CASTAEAMWEKYF
DNA: TGTGCCAGCACGGCGGAGGCGATGTGGGAGAAGTACTTC
size: once
J: TRBJ2-7
V: TRBV7-9
D: -

CDR3: CSATGGEYGYTF
DNA: TGCAGTGCTACAGGGGGCGAGTATGGCTACACCTTC
size: many
J: TRBJ1-2
V: TRBV20-1
D: TRBD1

CDR3: CASSLARRGGGDTQYF
DNA: TGTGCCAGCAGCTTAGCGCGGCGGGGGGGAGGAGATACGCAGTATTTT
size: -
J: TRBJ2-3
V: TRBV7-6
D: TRBD2

CDR3: CSARYPSQETQYF
DNA: TGCAGTGCTAGGTACCCCAGCCAAGAGACCCAGTACTTC
size: many
J: TRBJ2-5
V: TRBV20-1
D: -

CDR3: CASSLGGNGANVLTF
DNA: TGTGCCAGCAGCTTGGGGGGGAATGGGGCCAACGTCCTGACTTTC
size: -
J: TRBJ2-6
V: TRBV5-4
D: -

CDR3: CASSMLGSSYEQYF
DNA: TGTGCCAGTAGTATGTTGGGCAGCTCCTACGAGCAGTACTTC
size: once
J: TRBJ2-7
V: TRBV19
D: -

CDR3: CSATSGGDTQYF
DNA: TGCAGTGCGACTAGCGGGGGAGATACGCAGTATTTT
size: few
J: TRBJ2-3
V: TRBV20-1
D: TRBD2

CDR3: CASSKKDRVVNEQYF
DNA: TGTGCCAGCAGTAAAAAGGACAGGGTTGTGAACGAGCAGTACTTC
size: -
J: TRBJ2-7
V: TRBV12-3/TRBV12-4
D: TRBD1

CDR3: CASSFLRGYYEQYF
DNA: TGTGCCAGCAGCTTCCTCAGGGGGTACTACGAGCAGTACTTC
size: few
J: TRBJ2-7
V: TRBV7-8
D: TRBD1

CDR3: CASSLGTAPYNEQFF
DNA: TGTGCCAGCAGCCTAGGGACAGCTCCCTACAATGAGCAGTTCTTC
size: -
J: TRBJ2-1
V: TRBV27
D: TRBD1

CDR3: CASRTGQSPNTEAFF
DNA: TGCGCCAGCAGGACGGGCCAGTCCCCAAACACTGAAGCTTTCTTT
size: -
J: TRBJ1-1
V: TRBV5-1
D: -

CDR3: CASSLLGASQETQYF
DNA: TGTGCCAGCAGTCTCCTCGGAGCGAGCCAAGAGACCCAGTACTTC
size: few
J: TRBJ2-5
V: TRBV12-3/TRBV12-4
D: -

CDR3: CRPTSGGINTGELFF
DNA: TGCAGACCCACTAGCGGGGGGATAAACACCGGGGAGCTGTTTTTT
size: -
J: TRBJ2-2
V: TRBV20-1
D: TRBD2

CDR3: CSVFFMVGGGHIYNEQFF
DNA: TGCAGCGTCTTTTTCATGGTTGGGGGCGGACATATCTACAATGAGCAGTTCTTC
size: few
J: TRBJ2-1
V: TRBV29-1
D: -

CDR3: CASSKLPGTGDNEQFF
DNA: TGTGCCAGCAGCAAACTGCCCGGGACAGGGGACAATGAGCAGTTCTTC
size: few
J: TRBJ2-1
V: TRBV12-3/TRBV12-4
D: TRBD1

CDR3: CSARDMGLAGNEQFF
DNA: TGCAGTGCTAGAGATATGGGACTAGCGGGGAATGAGCAGTTCTTC
size: -
J: TRBJ2-1
V: TRBV20-1
D: TRBD2

CDR3: CASSVGLTETQYF
DNA: TGTGCCAGCAGCGTAGGGCTTACGGAGACCCAGTACTTC
size: -
J: TRBJ2-5
V: TRBV9
D: -

CDR3: CASSLDPGQVYGYTF
DNA: TGTGCCAGCAGTCTAGACCCGGGACAGGTTTATGGCTACACCTTC
size: few
J: TRBJ1-2
V: TRBV6-1
D: TRBD1

CDR3: CSPEAGNSYEQYF
DNA: TGCAGCCCGGAGGCAGGGAACAGCTACGAGCAGTACTTC
size: -
J: TRBJ2-7
V: TRBV20-1
D: -

CDR3: CASSSGLYYGYTF
DNA: TGTGCCAGCAGTTCGGGACTGTACTATGGCTACACCTTC
size: -
J: TRBJ1-2
V: TRBV12-3/TRBV12-4
D: -

CDR3: CASSSGHALEQYF
DNA: TGTGCCAGCAGTTCCGGACATGCCTTAGAGCAGTACTTC
size: -
J: TRBJ2-7
V: TRBV28
D: -